This TCR beta chain was captured in a study of T cell responses to AZD1222 COVID-19 vaccine. CDR1 and CDR2 from the germline V gene are MGHRA and YSYEKL. V trimming: 0 bases; J trimming: 1 base; junction bases outside the gene matches: 8. This CDR3 contains 17 residues. The method was immunoSEQ multiplex PCR; TCRdb's version includes in-frame clones alone and lacks a portion of them. The sample carries some 150,000 clones, around 90% recorded once. This sequence was found in an adult in good health. This chain joins TRBV4-1 and TRBJ2-7; 8 bases are shared with TRBD2. Sequencing used peripheral blood, obtained on day 0 of AZD1222 vaccination. CDR3 in amino acids: CASSQDSGGARSYEQYF. CDR3 in DNA: TGCGCCAGCAGCCAAGACTCGGGGGGGGCGCGATCCTACGAGCAGTACTTC.